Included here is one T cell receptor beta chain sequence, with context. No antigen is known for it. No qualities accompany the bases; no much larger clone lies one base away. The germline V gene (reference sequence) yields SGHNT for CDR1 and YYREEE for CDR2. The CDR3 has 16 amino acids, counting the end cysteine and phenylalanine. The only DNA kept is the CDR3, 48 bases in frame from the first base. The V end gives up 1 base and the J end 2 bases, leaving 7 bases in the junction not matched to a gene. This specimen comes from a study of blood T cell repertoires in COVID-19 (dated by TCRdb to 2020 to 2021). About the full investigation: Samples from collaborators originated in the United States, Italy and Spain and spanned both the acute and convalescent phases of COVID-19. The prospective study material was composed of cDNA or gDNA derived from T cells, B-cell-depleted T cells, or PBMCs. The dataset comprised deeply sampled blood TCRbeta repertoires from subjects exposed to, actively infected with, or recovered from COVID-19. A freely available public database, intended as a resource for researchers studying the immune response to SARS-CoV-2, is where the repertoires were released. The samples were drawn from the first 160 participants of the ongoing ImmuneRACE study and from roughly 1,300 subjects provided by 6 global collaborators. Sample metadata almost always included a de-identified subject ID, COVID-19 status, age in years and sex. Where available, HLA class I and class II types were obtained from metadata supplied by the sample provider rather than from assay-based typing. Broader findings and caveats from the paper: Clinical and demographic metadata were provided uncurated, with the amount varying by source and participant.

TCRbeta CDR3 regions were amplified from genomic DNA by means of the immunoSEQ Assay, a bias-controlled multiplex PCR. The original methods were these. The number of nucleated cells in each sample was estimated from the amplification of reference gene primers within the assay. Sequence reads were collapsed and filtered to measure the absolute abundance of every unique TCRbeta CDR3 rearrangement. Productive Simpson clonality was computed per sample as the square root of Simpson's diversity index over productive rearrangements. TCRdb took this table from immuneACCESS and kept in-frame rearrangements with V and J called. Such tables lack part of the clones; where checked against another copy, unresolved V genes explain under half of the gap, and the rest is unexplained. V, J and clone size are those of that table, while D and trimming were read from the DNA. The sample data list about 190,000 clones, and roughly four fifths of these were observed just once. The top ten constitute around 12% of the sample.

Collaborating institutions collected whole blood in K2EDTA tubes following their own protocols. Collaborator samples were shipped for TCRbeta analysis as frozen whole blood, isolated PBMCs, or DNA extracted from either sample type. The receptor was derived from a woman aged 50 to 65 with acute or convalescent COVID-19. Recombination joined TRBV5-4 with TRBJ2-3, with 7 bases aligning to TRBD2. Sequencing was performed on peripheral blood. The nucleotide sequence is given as TGTGCCAGCAGCTTGAGGCAGGGAGGGGACACAGATACGCAGTATTTT. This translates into CASSLRQGGDTDTQYF.